The T cell receptor (beta chain) described here comes from a study of PD-L1 blockade in urothelial cancer. CDR1 and CDR2 (germline): LNHDA, SQIVND (reference sequence). The CDR3 is 17 amino acids. Between the trimmed V and J ends, which lost 6 bases and 7 bases, there was a span of 25 bases. As to time point: peripheral blood 6 weeks after treatment start. Libraries were prepared by immunoSEQ multiplex PCR; TCRdb keeps only in-frame clonotypes and omits some of them. Of around 69,000 clones in the sample, around 93% were seen once. The chain links TRBV19 to TRBJ1-5; D possibly corresponds to TRBD1 (5 bases). The TCR originated in an elderly woman with urothelial cancer. The starting material was PBMCs, obtained around atezolizumab (anti-PD-L1) treatment. CDR3 region: CASRVGGTVGGKQPQHF. CDR3 sequence (DNA): TGTGCCAGTAGAGTGGGTGGGACGGTCGGGGGAAAACAGCCCCAGCATTTT.